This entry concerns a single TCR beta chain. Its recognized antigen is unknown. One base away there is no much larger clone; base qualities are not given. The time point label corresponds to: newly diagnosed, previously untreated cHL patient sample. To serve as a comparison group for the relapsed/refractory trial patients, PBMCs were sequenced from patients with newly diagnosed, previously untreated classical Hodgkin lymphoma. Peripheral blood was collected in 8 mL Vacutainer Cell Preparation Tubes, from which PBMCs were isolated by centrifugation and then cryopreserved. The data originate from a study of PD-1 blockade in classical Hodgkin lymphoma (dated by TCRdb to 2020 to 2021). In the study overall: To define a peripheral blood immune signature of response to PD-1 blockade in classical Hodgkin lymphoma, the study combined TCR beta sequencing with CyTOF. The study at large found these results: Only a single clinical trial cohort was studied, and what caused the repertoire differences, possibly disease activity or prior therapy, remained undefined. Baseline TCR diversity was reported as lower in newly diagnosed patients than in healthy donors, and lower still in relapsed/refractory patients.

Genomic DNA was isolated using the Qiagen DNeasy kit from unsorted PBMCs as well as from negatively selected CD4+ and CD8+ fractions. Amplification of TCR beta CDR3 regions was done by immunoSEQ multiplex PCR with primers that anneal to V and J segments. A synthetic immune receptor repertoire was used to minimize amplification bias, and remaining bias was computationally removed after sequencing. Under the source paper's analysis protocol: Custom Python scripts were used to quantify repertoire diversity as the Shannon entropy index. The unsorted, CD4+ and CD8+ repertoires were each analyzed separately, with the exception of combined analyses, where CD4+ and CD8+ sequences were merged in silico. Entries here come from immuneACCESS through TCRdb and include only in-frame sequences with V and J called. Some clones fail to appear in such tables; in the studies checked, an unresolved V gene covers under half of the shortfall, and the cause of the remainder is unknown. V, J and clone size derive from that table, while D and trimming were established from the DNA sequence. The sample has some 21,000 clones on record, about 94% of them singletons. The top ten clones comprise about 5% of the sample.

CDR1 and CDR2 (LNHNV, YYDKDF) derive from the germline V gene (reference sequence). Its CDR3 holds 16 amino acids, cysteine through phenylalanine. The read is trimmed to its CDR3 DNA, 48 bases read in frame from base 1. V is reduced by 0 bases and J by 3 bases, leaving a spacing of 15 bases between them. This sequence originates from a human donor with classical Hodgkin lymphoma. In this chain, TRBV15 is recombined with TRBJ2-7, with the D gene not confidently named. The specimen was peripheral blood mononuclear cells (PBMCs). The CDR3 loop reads CATSRDRNSYYYEQYF. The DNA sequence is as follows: TGTGCCACCAGCAGAGATAGGAACAGTTATTACTACGAGCAGTACTTC. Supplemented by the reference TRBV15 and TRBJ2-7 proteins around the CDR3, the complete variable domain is DAMVIQNPRYQVTQFGKPVTLSCSQTLNHNVMYWYQQKSSQAPKLLFHYYDKDFNNEADTPDNFQSRRPNTSFCFLDIRSPGLGDTAMYLCATSRDRNSYYYEQYFGPGTRLTVT.